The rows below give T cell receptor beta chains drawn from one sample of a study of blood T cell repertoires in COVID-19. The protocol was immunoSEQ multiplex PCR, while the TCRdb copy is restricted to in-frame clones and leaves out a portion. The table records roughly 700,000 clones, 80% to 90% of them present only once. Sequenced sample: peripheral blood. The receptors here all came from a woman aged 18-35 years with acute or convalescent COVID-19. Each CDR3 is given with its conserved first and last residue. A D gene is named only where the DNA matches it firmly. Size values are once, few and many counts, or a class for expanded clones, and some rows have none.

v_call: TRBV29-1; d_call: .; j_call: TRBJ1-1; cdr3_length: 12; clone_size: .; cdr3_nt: TGCAGCGTTGCCGGGAGGGTCACTGAAGCTTTCTTT; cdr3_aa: CSVAGRVTEAFF
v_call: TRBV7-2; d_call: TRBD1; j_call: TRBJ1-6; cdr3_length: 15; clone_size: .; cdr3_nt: TGTGCCAGCAGCTTATCGACAGGGAGGAATTCACCCCTCCACTTT; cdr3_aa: CASSLSTGRNSPLHF
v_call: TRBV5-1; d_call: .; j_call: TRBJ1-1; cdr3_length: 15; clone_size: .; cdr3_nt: TGCGCCAGCAGCTTGGACAGGGTGGGGCAGACTGAAGCTTTCTTT; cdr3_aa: CASSLDRVGQTEAFF
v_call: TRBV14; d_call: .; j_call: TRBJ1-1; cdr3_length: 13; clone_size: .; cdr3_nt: TGTGCCAGCAGCCAATTTTCGGGGACTGAAGCTTTCTTT; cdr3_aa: CASSQFSGTEAFF
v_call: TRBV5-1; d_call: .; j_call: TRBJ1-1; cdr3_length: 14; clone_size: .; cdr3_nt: TGCGCCAGCAGCTTAGCCAGTGTATCGGGTGAAGCTTTCTTT; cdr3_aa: CASSLASVSGEAFF
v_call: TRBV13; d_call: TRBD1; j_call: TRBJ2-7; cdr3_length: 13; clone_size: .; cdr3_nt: TGTGCCAGCAGCGGGGGACAGGGATTTGAGCAGTACTTC; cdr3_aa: CASSGGQGFEQYF
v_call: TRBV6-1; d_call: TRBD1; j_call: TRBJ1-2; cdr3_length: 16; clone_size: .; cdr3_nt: TGTGCCAGCAGTGAACTTCGACAGGGCTATACCTATGGCTACACCTTC; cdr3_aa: CASSELRQGYTYGYTF
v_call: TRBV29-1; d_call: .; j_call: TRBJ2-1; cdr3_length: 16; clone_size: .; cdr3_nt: TGCAGCGTTGATTCATTGGGGGGAATTTCATACAATGAGCAGTTCTTC; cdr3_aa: CSVDSLGGISYNEQFF
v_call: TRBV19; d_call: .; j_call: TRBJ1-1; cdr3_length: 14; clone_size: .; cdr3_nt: TGTGCCAGTAGTATAGATGGGGGCCCCACTGAAGCTTTCTTT; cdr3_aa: CASSIDGGPTEAFF
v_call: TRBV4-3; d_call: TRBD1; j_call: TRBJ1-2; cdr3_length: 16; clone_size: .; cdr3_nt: TGCGCCAGCAGCCAAGGGACTTGGGGACAGGGAGGCGGCTACACCTTC; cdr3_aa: CASSQGTWGQGGGYTF
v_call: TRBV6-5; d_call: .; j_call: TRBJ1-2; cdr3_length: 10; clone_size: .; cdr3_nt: TGTGCCAGCTTTCGGTATGGCTACACCTTC; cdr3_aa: CASFRYGYTF
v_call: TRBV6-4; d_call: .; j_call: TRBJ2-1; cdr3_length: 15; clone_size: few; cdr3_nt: TGTGCCAGCAGTGAACAGGGAGGGTCCTACAATGAGCAGTTCTTC; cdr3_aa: CASSEQGGSYNEQFF
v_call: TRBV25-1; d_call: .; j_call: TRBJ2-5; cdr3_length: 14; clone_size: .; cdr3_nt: TGTGCCAGCAGTGACGGTAGCCCCCAAGAGACCCAGTACTTC; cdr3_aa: CASSDGSPQETQYF
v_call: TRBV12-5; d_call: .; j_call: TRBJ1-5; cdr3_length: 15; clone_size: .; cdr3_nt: TGTGCTAGTGGGGTTGGAGGACCGGGCGCTCAGCCCCAGCATTTT; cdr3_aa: CASGVGGPGAQPQHF
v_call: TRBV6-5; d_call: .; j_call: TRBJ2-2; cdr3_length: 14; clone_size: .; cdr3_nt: TGTGCCAGCAGTAACCGGGTTAACACCGGGGAGCTGTTTTTT; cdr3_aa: CASSNRVNTGELFF
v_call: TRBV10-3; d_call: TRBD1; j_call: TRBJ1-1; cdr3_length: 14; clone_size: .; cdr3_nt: TGTGCCATCACCGTGGACAGGGCGAGGGCTGAAGCTTTCTTT; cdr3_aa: CAITVDRARAEAFF
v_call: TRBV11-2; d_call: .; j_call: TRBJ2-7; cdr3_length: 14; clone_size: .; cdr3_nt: TGTGCCAGCAGCTTGGGCACCAGCTCCTACGAGCAGTACTTC; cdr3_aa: CASSLGTSSYEQYF
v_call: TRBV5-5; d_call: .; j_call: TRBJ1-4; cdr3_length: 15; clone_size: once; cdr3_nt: TGTGCCAGCAGCGCCGCCGGGGGTCCTAATGAAAAACTGTTTTTT; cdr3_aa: CASSAAGGPNEKLFF
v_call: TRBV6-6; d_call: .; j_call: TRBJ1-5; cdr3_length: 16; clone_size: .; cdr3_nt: TGTGCCAGCAGTTATGGGGCGGGGGCAAGCAATCAGCCCCAGCATTTT; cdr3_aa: CASSYGAGASNQPQHF
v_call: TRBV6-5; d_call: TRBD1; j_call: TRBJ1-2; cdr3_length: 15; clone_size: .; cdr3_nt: TGTGCCAGCATTCCAGTCGAAGACAGGGTCGCTGGCTACACCTTC; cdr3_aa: CASIPVEDRVAGYTF
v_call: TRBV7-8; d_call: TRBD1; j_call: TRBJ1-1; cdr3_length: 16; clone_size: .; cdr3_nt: TGTGCCAGCAGCTTAGCTCATCCGGGACAGGGGTCTGAAGCTTTCTTT; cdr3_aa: CASSLAHPGQGSEAFF
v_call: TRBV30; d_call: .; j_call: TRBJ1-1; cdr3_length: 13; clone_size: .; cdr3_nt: TGTGCCTGGGTCAGGGGAGAGAACACTGAAGCTTTCTTT; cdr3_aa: CAWVRGENTEAFF
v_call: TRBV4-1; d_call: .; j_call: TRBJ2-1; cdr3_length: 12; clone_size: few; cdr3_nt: TGCGCCAGCAGTCCCCAGTTCGATGAGCAGTTCTTC; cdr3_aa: CASSPQFDEQFF
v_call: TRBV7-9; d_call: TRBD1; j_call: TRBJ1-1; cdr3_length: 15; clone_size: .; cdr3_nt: TGTGCCAGCAGCCCCCGGGGACAGCCAAACACTGAAGCTTTCTTT; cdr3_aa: CASSPRGQPNTEAFF
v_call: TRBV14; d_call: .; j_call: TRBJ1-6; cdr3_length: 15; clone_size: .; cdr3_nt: TGTGCCAGCAGCCCGGCAGGCGCTGGGTATTCACCCCTCCACTTT; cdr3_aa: CASSPAGAGYSPLHF
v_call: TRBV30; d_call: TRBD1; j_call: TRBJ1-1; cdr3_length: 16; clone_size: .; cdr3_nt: TGTGCCTGGCCGAGGTCAGGGGGGAGGATGAACACTGAAGCTTTCTTT; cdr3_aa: CAWPRSGGRMNTEAFF
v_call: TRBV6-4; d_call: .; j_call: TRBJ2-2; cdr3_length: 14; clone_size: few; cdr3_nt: TGTGCCAGCAGTGACTCCACAGCGGCCGGGGAGCTGTTTTTT; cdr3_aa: CASSDSTAAGELFF
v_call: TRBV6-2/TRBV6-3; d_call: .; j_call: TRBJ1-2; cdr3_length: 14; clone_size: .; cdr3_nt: TGTGCCAGCAGTTACATCTCAGGGGACTATGGCTACACCTTC; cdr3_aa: CASSYISGDYGYTF
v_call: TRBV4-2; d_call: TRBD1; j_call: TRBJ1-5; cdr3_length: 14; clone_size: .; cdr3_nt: TGTGCCAGCAGCCCCGACAGGGGAGCTCAGCCCCAGCATTTT; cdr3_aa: CASSPDRGAQPQHF
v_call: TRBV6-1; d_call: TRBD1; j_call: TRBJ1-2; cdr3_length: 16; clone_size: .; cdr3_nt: TGTGCCAGCAGTGAATCGAGGACAGGGGGACTCTATGGCTACACCTTC; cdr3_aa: CASSESRTGGLYGYTF
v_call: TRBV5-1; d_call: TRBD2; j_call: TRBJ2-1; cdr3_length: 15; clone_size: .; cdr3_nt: TGCGCCAGCAGCTTGGGGACTAGTATTGGAGATGAGCAGTTCTTC; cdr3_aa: CASSLGTSIGDEQFF
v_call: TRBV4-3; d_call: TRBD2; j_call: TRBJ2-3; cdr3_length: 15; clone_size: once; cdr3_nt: TGCGCCAGCAGCCAAGAAAAGCGGGGGGCAGATACGCAGTATTTT; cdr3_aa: CASSQEKRGADTQYF
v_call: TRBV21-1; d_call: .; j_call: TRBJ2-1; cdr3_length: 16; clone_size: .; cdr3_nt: TGTGCCAGCAGCCTTTGGACTAGCGGGGGGCGGGGTGAGCAGTTCTTC; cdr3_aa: CASSLWTSGGRGEQFF
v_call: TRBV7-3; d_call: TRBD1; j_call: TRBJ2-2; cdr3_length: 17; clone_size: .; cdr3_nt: TGTGCCAGCAGTTTAGGACAGGGGGCGCCGACGGGCGGGGAGCTGTTTTTT; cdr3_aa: CASSLGQGAPTGGELFF
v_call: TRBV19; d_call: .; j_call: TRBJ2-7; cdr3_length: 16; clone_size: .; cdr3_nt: TGTGCCAGTAGTATAGGTGAGACAGGTGGGGTCTACGAGCAGTACTTC; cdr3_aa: CASSIGETGGVYEQYF
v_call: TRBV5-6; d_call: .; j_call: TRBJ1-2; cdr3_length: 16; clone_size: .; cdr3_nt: TGTGCCAGCAGCTTGGACAGGGAGTACGAGAACTATGGCTACACCTTC; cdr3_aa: CASSLDREYENYGYTF
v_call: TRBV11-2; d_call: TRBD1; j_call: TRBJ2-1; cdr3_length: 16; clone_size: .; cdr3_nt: TGTGCCAGCAGCCGCATCCGACAGGGCCCAATGGATGAGCAGTTCTTC; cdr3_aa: CASSRIRQGPMDEQFF
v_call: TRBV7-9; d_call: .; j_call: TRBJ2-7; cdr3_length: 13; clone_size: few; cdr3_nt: TGTGCCAGCAGCTTAGCACAGTCCTACGAGCAGTACTTC; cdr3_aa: CASSLAQSYEQYF
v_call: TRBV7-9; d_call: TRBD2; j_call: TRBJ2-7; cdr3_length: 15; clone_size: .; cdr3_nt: TGTGCCAGCATAGGAGCGGGGGGGCTGATCCACGAGCAGTACTTC; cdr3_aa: CASIGAGGLIHEQYF
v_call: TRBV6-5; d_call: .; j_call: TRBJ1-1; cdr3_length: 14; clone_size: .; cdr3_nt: TGTGCCAGCATCCGGGCAGGAGGTTTCACTGAAGCTTTCTTT; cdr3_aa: CASIRAGGFTEAFF
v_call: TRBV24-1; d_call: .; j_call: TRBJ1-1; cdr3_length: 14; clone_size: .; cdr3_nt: TGTGCCACCAAAAACGGGGTTGAGAGCACTGAAGCTTTCTTT; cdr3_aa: CATKNGVESTEAFF
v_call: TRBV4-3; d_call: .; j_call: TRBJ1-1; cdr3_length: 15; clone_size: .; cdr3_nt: TGCGCCAGCAGCCCCTCGAGATTCGGGGGCACTGAAGCTTTCTTT; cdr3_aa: CASSPSRFGGTEAFF
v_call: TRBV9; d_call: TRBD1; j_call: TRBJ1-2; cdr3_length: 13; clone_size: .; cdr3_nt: TGTGCCAGCAGCGGGACAGGGCGCTATGGCTACACCTTC; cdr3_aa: CASSGTGRYGYTF
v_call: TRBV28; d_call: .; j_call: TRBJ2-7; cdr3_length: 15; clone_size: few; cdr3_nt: TGTGCCAGCAGTTTAGGTGGGCAGGGAACCGACGAGCAGTACTTC; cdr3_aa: CASSLGGQGTDEQYF
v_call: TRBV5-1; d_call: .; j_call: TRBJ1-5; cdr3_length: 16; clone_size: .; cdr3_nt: TGCGCCAGCATCATACAGGGTTCTTCCCGCAATCAGCCCCAGCATTTT; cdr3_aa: CASIIQGSSRNQPQHF
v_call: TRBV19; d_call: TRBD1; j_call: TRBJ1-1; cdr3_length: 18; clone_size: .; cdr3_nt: TGTGCCAGTAGTATAGTATTCTGGGGGACAGTAAGGAACACTGAAGCTTTCTTT; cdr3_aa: CASSIVFWGTVRNTEAFF
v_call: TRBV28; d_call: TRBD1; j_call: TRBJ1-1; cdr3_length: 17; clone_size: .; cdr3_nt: TGTGCCAGCAGTCAATTACACCTAAGGGGGCTGAACACTGAAGCTTTCTTT; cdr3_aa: CASSQLHLRGLNTEAFF
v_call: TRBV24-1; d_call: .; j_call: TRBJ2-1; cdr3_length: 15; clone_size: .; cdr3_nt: TGTGCCACCAGTGACCCGGTGGTTGGAGGGGATGAGCAGTTCTTC; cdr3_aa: CATSDPVVGGDEQFF